Presented here are 32 T cell receptor beta chains from one specimen sequenced in a study of early T cells in non-severe SARS-CoV-2 infection. TCRdb independently ran MiXCR on the 5' RACE reads; one entry per CDR3 protein. The repertoire includes fewer than 120,000 distinct CDR3 sequences, roughly 12% of them detected once, and 3.8% sits in the top ten. Sequencing was performed on whole blood, taken at baseline. Receptors originate from an adult who was a healthcare worker with PCR-confirmed SARS-CoV-2 infection or an uninfected control (not recorded which).

This clonotype was counted ten times or more. This chain connects TRBV18 to TRBJ1-1; 9 positions match TRBD1. The CDR3 is made up of 15 amino acids. From germline, CDR1 is KGHSH and CDR2 LQKENI. The ends lost 3 bases at V and 3 bases at J; junction bases unmatched: 5. This CDR3 reads CASSPKQGAHTEAFF. DNA of the CDR3: TGTGCCAGCTCACCGAAACAGGGGGCGCACACTGAAGCTTTCTTT.

This clonotype was detected many times. The chain has TRBV20-1 and TRBJ2-7; D perhaps matches TRBD1 (5 bases). This CDR3 comprises 13 residues. Germline lookup yields CDR1 DFQATT and CDR2 SNEGSKA (reference sequence). V was trimmed by 3 bases and J by 2 bases, leaving 11 bases between them. The CDR3 DNA reads as TGCAGTGCTAGGAGGCAGGGTGCCTACGAGCAGTACTTC. Translated, it gives CSARRQGAYEQYF.

The gene calls are TRBV11-2 and TRBJ1-3; D possibly corresponds to TRBD1 (6 bases). Trimming took 6 bases from V and 13 from J, leaving 28 bases between them. The CDR3 totals 16 residues. Germline V gene lookup returns CDR1 SGHAT and CDR2 FQNNGV. CDR3: CASSPINLGQTGAIYF. Written as DNA, the CDR3 is TGTGCCAGCAGTCCCATAAACCTGGGACAAACTGGGGCGATATATTTT.

The chain has TRBV6-1 and TRBJ1-1; tentative D call: TRBD1 (5 bases). The CDR3 loop spans 13 amino acids. From germline, CDR1 is MNHNS and CDR2 SASEGT. The V end lost 4 bases, the J end lost 4 bases, and 10 bases lay between the germline ends. CDR3 amino acids: CASSVNQGTEAFF. For the CDR3, the DNA is TGTGCCAGCAGTGTCAACCAGGGCACTGAAGCTTTCTTT.

The V and J genes are TRBV6-5 and TRBJ2-5; D gene ambiguous. The CDR3 consists of 14 residues. Germline CDR1 reads MNHEY; CDR2 reads SVGAGI. V was cut by 0 bases and J by 9 bases, with 14 bases left in between. The CDR3 DNA reads as TGTGCCAGCAGTTACTCTGGCCCTAAAGCAGCCCAGTACTTC. Its protein is CASSYSGPKAAQYF.

The sample holds one count of this clonotype. A much larger clone sits a single nucleotide away, making a read error possible. Because the CDR3 is missing its conserved closing phenylalanine or tryptophan, this is likely a read error. The chain couples TRBV11-2 to TRBJ2-7; D gene unclear. The CDR3 consists of 16 residues. Trimming took off 5 bases at V and 3 bases at J, with 20 bases between the two ends. Germline V gives CDR1 SGHAT, CDR2 FQNNGV. CDR3 protein: CASSPLRRETSYEQYL. CDR3 nucleotides: TGTGCCAGCAGCCCTTTACGACGCGAAACAAGCTACGAGCAGTACTTG.

This clonotype was picked up many times. The chain couples TRBV6-5 to TRBJ2-3; 8 positions agree with TRBD2. Germline-derived CDR1 and CDR2 are MNHEY and SVGAGI. After removal of 6 bases from V and 1 base from J, the junction contained 6 bases not matched to a gene. The CDR3 has 15 residues. The DNA of the CDR3 is TGTGCCAGCAGCCCTCGTAGCGGGGGCACAGATACGCAGTATTTT. As protein: CASSPRSGGTDTQYF.

The genes are TRBV13 and TRBJ1-1, with a tentative D call TRBD1 (6 bases). V was cut by 1 base and J by 4 bases, with 13 bases left in between. CDR1 and CDR2 from the germline V gene are PRHDT and FYEKMQ (reference sequence). The CDR3 length is 15 residues. The CDR3 region is CASSLDRVVFTEAFF. CDR3 nucleotide sequence: TGTGCCAGCAGCTTAGACAGGGTTGTATTCACTGAAGCTTTCTTT.

This chain links TRBV20-1 with TRBJ1-1; 9 nucleotides match TRBD1. Germline CDR1 reads DFQATT; CDR2 reads SNEGSKA (reference sequence). V dropped 5 bases and J dropped 6; count of bases not matched to a gene: 4. CDR3 length: 12 residues. The CDR3 region has the DNA TGCAGTGCTGACAGGGGGAAGGCTGAAGCTTTCTTT. It yields the protein CSADRGKAEAFF.

Many counts were recorded for this clonotype. This chain uses TRBV7-9 with TRBJ2-2; D might be TRBD1 or TRBD2, each matching 6 bases. This CDR3 contains 15 residues. The V gene lost 2 bases and the J gene lost 5 bases, with 12 bases spanning the gap. Looked up from germline, CDR1 is SEHNR and CDR2 is FQNEAQ (reference sequence). The CDR3 nucleotides read TGTGCCAGCAGCTTAACGGGGGCCCGAACCGGGGAGCTGTTTTTT. Residues: CASSLTGARTGELFF.

The chain couples TRBV20-1 to TRBJ1-1, with TRBD1 as a possible D gene (5 bases). The CDR3 is 14 residues long. V dropped 0 bases and J dropped 1 base, with 9 bases sitting between them. CDR1 is DFQATT, CDR2 SNEGSKA, per germline (reference sequence). CDR3 DNA: TGCAGTGCTAGAGATGGGGGAGCGAACACTGAAGCTTTCTTT. Amino acids: CSARDGGANTEAFF.

V is TRBV24-1 and J is TRBJ1-5; the D is unclear. The V end lost 4 bases, the J end lost 4 bases, and 7 bases lay between the germline ends. Germline lookup yields CDR1 KGHDR and CDR2 SFDVKD. The CDR3 loop spans 13 amino acids. The CDR3: CATSDSVNQPQHF. The CDR3 DNA reads TGTGCCACCAGTGACTCCGTAAATCAGCCCCAGCATTTT.

This clonotype was seen repeatedly, ten times or more. The junction shows a germline mismatch at one end, possibly a read error. The chain joins TRBV12-3 or TRBV12-4 to TRBJ2-1, with 10 bases matching TRBD1. The CDR3 totals 13 residues. The CDR3 reads CASSLTDRGLLVF. The CDR3 nucleotides are TGTGCCAGCAGTTTAACAGACAGGGGGCTATTGGTCTTC.

This clonotype was seen only a few times. The rearrangement joins TRBV7-8 to TRBJ2-7; D uncertain. V shed 5 bases and J shed 2 bases, with 19 bases lying between them. The germline CDR1 and CDR2 sequences are SGHVS and FQNEAQ. CDR3 length equals 16 residues. As DNA, the CDR3 is TGTGCCAGCAGCGCCCGGACGGCACTTCTTACCTACGAGCAGTACTTC. Translating gives CASSARTALLTYEQYF.

The CDR3 coding sequence is TGTGCCAGCAGCCCGAGAGGGATTGAAGCTTTCTTT. Translated, it gives CASSPRGIEAFF. This chain connects TRBV5-4 to TRBJ1-1; the D is unclear. The germline CDR1 and CDR2 sequences are SGHNT and YYREEE (reference sequence). This CDR3 comprises 12 residues. V was cut by 4 bases and J by 7 bases, with 11 bases left in between.

The V and J genes are TRBV7-6 and TRBJ2-3; 10 bases fit TRBD2. V lost 5 bases to trimming and J lost 2 bases; unmatched junction nucleotides: 7. The CDR3 is made up of 16 amino acids. CDR1 is SGHVS and CDR2 is FNYEAQ in the germline V gene. CDR3 sequence: CASSPTSGPNTDTQYF. The CDR3 coding sequence is TGTGCCAGCAGCCCGACTAGCGGGCCAAACACAGATACGCAGTATTTT.

The chain uses TRBV20-1 and TRBJ1-2; D unclear. The germline V gene encodes CDR1 DFQATT and CDR2 SNEGSKA (reference sequence). The CDR3 has 11 residues. With 6 bases removed from V and 10 bases from J, the gap between germline ends came to 15 bases. CDR3 region: CSAVHPRFYTF. The CDR3 nucleotides read TGCAGTGCCGTCCACCCCAGGTTCTACACCTTC.

In this sample, this clonotype turned up a few times. At one end the junction does not follow the germline gene, possibly because of a read error. Written as DNA, the CDR3 is TGTGCCACCCGTGACCGACACTTGAACACTGAAGCTTTCTTT. Residues: CATRDRHLNTEAFF. The V call is TRBV24-1, the J call TRBJ1-1; no definite D call. CDR1 is KGHDR, CDR2 SFDVKD, per germline. The CDR3 consists of 14 residues.

This clonotype occurred a few times. This chain connects TRBV6-6 to TRBJ2-7; D perhaps matches TRBD2 (6 bases). Trimming took off 3 bases at V and 3 bases at J, with 15 bases between the two ends. The V gene's germline CDR1 is MNHNY and CDR2 SVGAGI (reference sequence). The CDR3 length is 15 residues. CDR3 in DNA: TGTGCCAGCAGTTATTGGTCTAGCGAGAGCTACGAGCAGTACTTC. Amino acid sequence: CASSYWSSESYEQYF.

The CDR3 DNA sequence: TGTGCCAGCCGAGGGGAGGTGGAGCAGTTCTTC. Translated: CASRGEVEQFF. V and J are TRBV28 and TRBJ2-1, with D tentatively TRBD2 (6 bases). CDR3 size: 11 residues. V was clipped by 8 bases and J by 10 bases, with 12 bases between them. Germline CDR1 and CDR2: MDHEN and SYDVKM.

This clonotype was counted a few times. The rearrangement links TRBV19 to TRBJ2-2, with D possibly TRBD2 on 5 matching bases. The germline gives CDR1 LNHDA, CDR2 SQIVND (reference sequence). The CDR3 is 17 residues long. The V end was cut by 2 bases, the J end by 4 bases, with 17 bases between. The CDR3 spells CASSITIGGLLTGELFF. CDR3 bases: TGTGCCAGTAGTATAACGATCGGCGGGCTCCTCACCGGGGAGCTGTTTTTT. Full variable domain (rest looked up from reference TRBV19 and TRBJ2-2): DGGITQSPKYLFRKEGQNVTLSCEQNLNHDAMYWYRQDPGQGLRLIYYSQIVNDFQKGDIAEGYSVSREKKESFPLTVTSAQKNPTAFYLCASSITIGGLLTGELFFGEGSRLTVL.

This clonotype was observed many times. CDR3 in DNA: TGTGCCAGCAGCCAAGGTCGCGTAGAGAACACTGAAGCTTTCTTT. Its translation: CASSQGRVENTEAFF. The chain links TRBV3-1 to TRBJ1-1; D gene ambiguous. This CDR3 contains 15 residues. The V end lost 1 base, the J end lost 1 base, and 10 bases lay between the germline ends. Germline V gene data show CDR1 as LGHDT and CDR2 as YNNKEL (reference sequence).

This clonotype has at least ten counts. The chain uses TRBV18 and TRBJ2-1; 11 bases match TRBD1. Trimming at V came to 0 bases and at J to 3 bases, leaving 13 bases not matched to a gene. The CDR3 extends over 20 amino acids. Looked up from germline, CDR1 is KGHSH and CDR2 is LQKENI. The CDR3 sequence: CASSPPGTGGVLFHYNEQFF. CDR3 bases: TGTGCCAGCTCACCACCCGGGACAGGGGGTGTCCTTTTTCACTACAATGAGCAGTTCTTC.

This clonotype was observed a handful of times. The chain links TRBV30 to TRBJ1-2, with 7 bases matching TRBD1. The CDR3 has 14 residues. Germline V gene lookup returns CDR1 GTSNPN and CDR2 SVGIG (reference sequence). V lost 1 base to trimming and J lost 8 bases; unmatched junction nucleotides: 10. CDR3 sequence reads: CAWSAYRGVGGYTF. CDR3 nucleotides: TGTGCCTGGAGTGCCTACAGGGGAGTCGGAGGCTACACCTTC.

This clonotype was detected a few times. DNA of the CDR3: TGTGCCAGCTCACCAACAGGTACACCCTACAATGAGCAGTTCTTC. Translated, it gives CASSPTGTPYNEQFF. The chain carries TRBV18 and TRBJ2-1, with D possibly TRBD1 on 5 matching bases. The germline V and J ends were trimmed by 2 bases and 2 bases, with 10 bases remaining between them. CDR3 length equals 15 residues. Germline CDR1 is KGHSH and CDR2 is LQKENI.

This clonotype was picked up a small number of times. The V and J genes are TRBV10-2 and TRBJ1-6; 8 nucleotides line up with TRBD1. Trimming cost V 6 bases and J 7 bases; bases outside gene matches: 8. The CDR3 runs to 15 residues. Germline V gene lookup returns CDR1 WSHSY and CDR2 SAAADI. The CDR3 DNA sequence: TGCGCCAGCAGCGCTCCCGGACAGGGAAATTCACCCCTCCACTTT. It is translated as CASSAPGQGNSPLHF.

A few counts support this clonotype. The chain links TRBV28 to TRBJ2-3; D is ambiguous. Germline CDR1 MDHEN, CDR2 SYDVKM. Between the trimmed V and J ends, which lost 3 bases and 5 bases, there was a span of 6 bases. This CDR3 is 12 amino acids long. CDR3 protein: CASSFYGDTQYF. The CDR3 bases are TGTGCCAGCAGTTTTTATGGAGATACGCAGTATTTT. The full variable domain, its missing parts supplied by reference TRBV28 and TRBJ2-3, is DVKVTQSSRYLVKRTGEKVFLECVQDMDHENMFWYRQDPGLGLRLIYFSYDVKMKEKGDIPEGYSVSREKKERFSLILESASTNQTSMYLCASSFYGDTQYFGPGTRLTVL.

This clonotype was detected only once. The chain carries TRBV2 and TRBJ2-3; D gene unclear. The CDR3 sequence is 12 residues long. CDR1 and CDR2 (germline): SNHLY, FYNNEI. V was trimmed by 4 bases and J by 6 bases, leaving 8 bases between them. DNA of the CDR3: TGTGCCAGCAGTGGCCCAACGGATACGCAGTATTTT. This translates into CASSGPTDTQYF.

This clonotype appeared many times. The chain joins TRBV29-1 to TRBJ2-5, with 7 bases identical to TRBD2. In germline, CDR1 is SQVTM, CDR2 ANQGSEA. V lost 6 bases and J lost 10; bases outside the gene matches: 20. This CDR3 contains 15 residues. As DNA, the CDR3 is TGCAGCGTACCTCGACGGGGGAGGGGCGAAACGGGCCAGTACTTC. This translates into CSVPRRGRGETGQYF. The entire variable domain, with the rest obtained from reference TRBV29-1 and TRBJ2-5, is as follows: SAVISQKPSRDICQRGTSLTIQCQVDSQVTMMFWYRQQPGQSLTLIATANQGSEATYESGFVIDKFPISRPNLTFSTLTVSNMSPEDSSIYLCSVPRRGRGETGQYFGPGTRLLVL.

This chain uses TRBV11-2 with TRBJ2-3; TRBD2 matches 8 bases. Germline V gene data show CDR1 as SGHAT and CDR2 as FQNNGV. V gave up 3 bases and J gave up 8 bases; unmatched junction bases: 13. This CDR3 contains 16 residues. The DNA of the CDR3 is TGTGCCAGCAGCTTGGTGGCGGCGGGAGGAGGGGGTACGCAGTATTTT. It encodes CASSLVAAGGGGTQYF.

This sequence joins TRBV13 and TRBJ1-6; 8 nucleotides line up with TRBD1. The germline V gene encodes CDR1 PRHDT and CDR2 FYEKMQ (reference sequence). V was clipped by 5 bases and J by 9 bases; unmatched bases: 6. The CDR3 length is 14 residues. DNA for the CDR3: TGTGCCAGCAGCGCTGACAGGGGTCGTTCACCCCTCCACTTT. This translates into CASSADRGRSPLHF.

The chain is built from TRBV2 and TRBJ1-1; D unclear. Germline V CDR1 and CDR2: SNHLY, FYNNEI. Trimming shortened V by 11 bases and J by 3 bases, and 16 bases separated the two germline ends. The CDR3 sequence is 13 residues long. CDR3 nucleotide sequence: TGTGCCCTCAAGCCGAGGGAGCACACTGAAGCTTTCTTT. This encodes CALKPREHTEAFF.